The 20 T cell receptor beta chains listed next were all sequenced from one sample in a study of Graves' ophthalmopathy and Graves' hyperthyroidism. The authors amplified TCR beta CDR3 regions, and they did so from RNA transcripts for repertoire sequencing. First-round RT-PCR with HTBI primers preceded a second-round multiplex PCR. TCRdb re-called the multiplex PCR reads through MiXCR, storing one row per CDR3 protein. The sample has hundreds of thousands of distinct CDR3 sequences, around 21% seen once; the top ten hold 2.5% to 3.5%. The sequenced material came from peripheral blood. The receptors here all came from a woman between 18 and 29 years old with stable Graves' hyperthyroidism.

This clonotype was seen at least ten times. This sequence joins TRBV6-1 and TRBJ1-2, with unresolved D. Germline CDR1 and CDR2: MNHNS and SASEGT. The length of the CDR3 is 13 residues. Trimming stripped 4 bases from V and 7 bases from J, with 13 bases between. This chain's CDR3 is CASSAGRESGYTF. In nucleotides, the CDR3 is TGTGCCAGCAGTGCCGGGAGAGAGAGTGGCTACACCTTC.

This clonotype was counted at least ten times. The CDR3 loop reads CSARSLRTGGVDEQYF. DNA of the CDR3: TGCAGTGCTAGATCCCTTCGGACAGGGGGAGTCGACGAGCAGTACTTC. This chain connects TRBV20-1 to TRBJ2-7, with TRBD1 identical over 10 bases. The CDR3 totals 16 residues. Germline-derived CDR1 and CDR2 are DFQATT and SNEGSKA (reference sequence). J was trimmed by 5 bases and V by 2 bases; bases with no gene match: 12.

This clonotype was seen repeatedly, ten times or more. CDR3 bases: TGTGCCAGCAGTTACTTCAGGACAGGGGCTTCCTACGAGCAGTACTTC. This codes for CASSYFRTGASYEQYF. The chain joins TRBV6-5 to TRBJ2-7; 9 bases fit TRBD1. The germline V gene has CDR1 MNHEY and CDR2 SVGAGI. The CDR3 runs to 16 residues. With 1 base clipped from V and 1 base from J, the junction kept 5 bases outside the gene matches.

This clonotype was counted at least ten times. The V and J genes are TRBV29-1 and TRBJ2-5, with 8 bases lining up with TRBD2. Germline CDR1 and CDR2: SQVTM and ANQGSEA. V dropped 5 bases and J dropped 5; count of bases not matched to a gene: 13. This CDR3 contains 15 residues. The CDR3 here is CSVWSAGAGGETQYF. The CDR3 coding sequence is TGCAGCGTTTGGTCAGCGGGAGCTGGGGGGGAGACCCAGTACTTC.

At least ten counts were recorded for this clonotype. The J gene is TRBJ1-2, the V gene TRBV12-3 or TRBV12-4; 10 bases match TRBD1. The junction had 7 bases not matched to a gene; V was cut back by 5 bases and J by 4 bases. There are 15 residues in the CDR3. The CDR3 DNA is TGTGCCAGCAGTCCCGGGACAGGGGCGAGCTATGGCTACACCTTC. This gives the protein CASSPGTGASYGYTF.

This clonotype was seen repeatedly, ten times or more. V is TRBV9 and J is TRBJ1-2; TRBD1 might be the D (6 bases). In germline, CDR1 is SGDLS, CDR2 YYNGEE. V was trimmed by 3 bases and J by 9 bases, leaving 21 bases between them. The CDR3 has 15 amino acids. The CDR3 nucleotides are TGTGCCAGCAGCGGTTCTAAAGGACCGGGGGGCAGCTACACCTTC. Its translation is CASSGSKGPGGSYTF. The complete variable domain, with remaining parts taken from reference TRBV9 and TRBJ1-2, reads DSGVTQTPKHLITATGQRVTLRCSPRSGDLSVYWYQQSLDQGLQFLIQYYNGEERAKGNILERFSAQQFPDLHSELNLSSLELGDSALYFCASSGSKGPGGSYTFGSGTRLTVV.

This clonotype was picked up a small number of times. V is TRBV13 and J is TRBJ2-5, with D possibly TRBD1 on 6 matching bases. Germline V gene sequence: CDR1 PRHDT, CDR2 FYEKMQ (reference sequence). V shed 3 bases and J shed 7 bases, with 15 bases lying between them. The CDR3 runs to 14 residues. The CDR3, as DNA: TGTGCCAGCAGCTTCCGGGGCCCACAGGGGACCCAGTACTTC. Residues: CASSFRGPQGTQYF.

The chain's CDR3 is CASSVGIVPYEQYF. The DNA for the CDR3 is TGTGCCAGCAGCGTAGGAATAGTTCCCTACGAGCAGTACTTC. V gene TRBV9 combines with J gene TRBJ2-7; D gene unclear. Germline loops: CDR1 SGDLS, CDR2 YYNGEE. This CDR3 comprises 14 residues. V gave up 0 bases and J gave up 2 bases, with 9 bases separating them.

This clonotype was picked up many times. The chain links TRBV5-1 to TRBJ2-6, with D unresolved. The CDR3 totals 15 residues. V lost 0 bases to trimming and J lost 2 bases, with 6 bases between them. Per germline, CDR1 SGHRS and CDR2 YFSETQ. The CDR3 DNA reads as TGCGCCAGCAGCTTGGGACATACTGGGGCCAACGTCCTGACTTTC. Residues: CASSLGHTGANVLTF.

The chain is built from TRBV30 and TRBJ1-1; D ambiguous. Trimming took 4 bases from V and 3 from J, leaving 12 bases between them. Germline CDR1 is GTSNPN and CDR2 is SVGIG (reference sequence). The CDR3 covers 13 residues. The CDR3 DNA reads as TGTGCCTGGAATTGGGGTAGGGACACTGAAGCTTTCTTT. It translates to CAWNWGRDTEAFF. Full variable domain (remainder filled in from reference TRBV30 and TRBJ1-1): SQTIHQWPATLVQPVGSPLSLECTVEGTSNPNLYWYRQAAGRGLQLLFYSVGIGQISSEVPQNLSASRPQDRQFILSSKKLLLSDSGFYLCAWNWGRDTEAFFGQGTRLTVV.

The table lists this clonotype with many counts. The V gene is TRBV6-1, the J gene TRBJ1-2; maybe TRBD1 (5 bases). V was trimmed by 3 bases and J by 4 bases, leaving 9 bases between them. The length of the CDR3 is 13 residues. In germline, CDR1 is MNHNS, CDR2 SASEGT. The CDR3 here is CASSEGDSYGYTF. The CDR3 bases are TGTGCCAGCAGTGAGGGCGACAGCTATGGCTACACCTTC.

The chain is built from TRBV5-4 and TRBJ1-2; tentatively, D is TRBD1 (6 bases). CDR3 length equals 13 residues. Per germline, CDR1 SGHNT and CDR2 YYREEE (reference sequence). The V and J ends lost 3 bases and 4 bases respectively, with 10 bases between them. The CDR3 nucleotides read TGTGCCAGCAGCTCTCAGACAGGCTATGGCTACACCTTC. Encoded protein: CASSSQTGYGYTF.

This chain's CDR3 is CASIKGGNTGELFF. As DNA, the CDR3 is TGTGCCAGCATTAAGGGTGGAAACACCGGGGAGCTGTTTTTT. This chain joins TRBV6-5 and TRBJ2-2, with no clear D. V lost 7 bases, J lost 2 bases, and 11 bases lay in between. CDR3 size: 14 residues. In germline, CDR1 is MNHEY, CDR2 SVGAGI.

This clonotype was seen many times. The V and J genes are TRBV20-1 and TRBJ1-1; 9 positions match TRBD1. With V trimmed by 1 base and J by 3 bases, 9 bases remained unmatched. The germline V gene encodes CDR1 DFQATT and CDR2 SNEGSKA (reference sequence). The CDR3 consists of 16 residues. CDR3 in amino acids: CSARGRDRVRDTEAFF. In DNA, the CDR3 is TGCAGTGCTAGAGGCCGGGACAGGGTGAGGGACACTGAAGCTTTCTTT.

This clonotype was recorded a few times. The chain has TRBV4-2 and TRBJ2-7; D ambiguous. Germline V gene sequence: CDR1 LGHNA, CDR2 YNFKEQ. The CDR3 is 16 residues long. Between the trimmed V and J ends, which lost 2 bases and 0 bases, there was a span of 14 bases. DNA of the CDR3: TGTGCCAGCAGCCAACAGACCACTGCCAGCTCCTACGAGCAGTACTTC. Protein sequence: CASSQQTTASSYEQYF.

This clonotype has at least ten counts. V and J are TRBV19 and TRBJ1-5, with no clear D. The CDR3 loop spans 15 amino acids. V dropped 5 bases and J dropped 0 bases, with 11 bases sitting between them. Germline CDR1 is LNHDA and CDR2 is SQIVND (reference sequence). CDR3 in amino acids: CASSEAGDSNQPQHF. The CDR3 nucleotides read TGTGCCAGTAGTGAGGCTGGAGATAGCAATCAGCCCCAGCATTTT.

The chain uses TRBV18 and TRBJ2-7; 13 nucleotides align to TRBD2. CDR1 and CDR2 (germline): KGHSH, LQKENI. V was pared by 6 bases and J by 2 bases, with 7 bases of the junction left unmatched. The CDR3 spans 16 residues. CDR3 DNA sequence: TGTGCCAGCTCGGCGGGACTAGCGGGGCGCCCCTACGAGCAGTACTTC. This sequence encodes CASSAGLAGRPYEQYF.

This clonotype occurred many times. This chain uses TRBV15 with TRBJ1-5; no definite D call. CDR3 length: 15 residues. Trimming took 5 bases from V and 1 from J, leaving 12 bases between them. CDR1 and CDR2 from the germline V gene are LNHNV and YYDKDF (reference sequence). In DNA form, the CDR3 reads TGTGCCACCAGCGTCGGGGAGAGGAGCAATCAGCCCCAGCATTTT. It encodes CATSVGERSNQPQHF.

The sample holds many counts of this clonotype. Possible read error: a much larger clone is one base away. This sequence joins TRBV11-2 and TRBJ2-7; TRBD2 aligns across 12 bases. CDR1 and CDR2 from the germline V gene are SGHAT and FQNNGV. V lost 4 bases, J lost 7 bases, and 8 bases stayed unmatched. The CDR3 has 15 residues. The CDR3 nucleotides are TGTGCCAGCAGCTCGGATCTAGCGGGAGGGGGGGAGCAGTACTTC. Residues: CASSSDLAGGGEQYF.

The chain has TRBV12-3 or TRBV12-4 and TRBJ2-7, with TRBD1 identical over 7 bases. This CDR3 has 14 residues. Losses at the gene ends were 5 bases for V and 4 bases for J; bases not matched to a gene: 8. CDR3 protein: CASSLRDRRYEQYF. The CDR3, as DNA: TGTGCCAGCAGTCTCCGGGACAGACGTTACGAGCAGTACTTC.